The rows below give T cell receptor beta chains drawn from one sample of a study of cytomegalovirus exposure and HLA in healthy donors. Only in-frame clones appear in the TCRdb table, and some are missing; sequencing was by immunoSEQ multiplex PCR. The table shows 140,000 to 150,000 clones, with about 75% occurring only once. The source material was PBMCs. The receptors originated from a man aged 55 to 70 in good health and CMV-seronegative. CDR3s include the opening cysteine and the closing phenylalanine or tryptophan. The order of the fields is CDR3 DNA, CDR3 protein, V gene, clone size, J gene, D gene. A D gene is named only where the DNA matches it firmly. Clone size is given for some rows only: seen once, a few or many times, or a class if the clone is expanded.

CDR3nt: TGTGCCAGCAGTCCAGGGGTAAGAGCTGAAGCTTTCTTT
CDR3aa: CASSPGVRAEAFF
v_gene: TRBV6-6
abundance: few
j_gene: TRBJ1-1
d_gene: .

CDR3nt: TGTGCCAGCAGTTCCCGCGGGCCCGAGGAGACCCAGTACTTC
CDR3aa: CASSSRGPEETQYF
v_gene: TRBV11-1
abundance: few
j_gene: TRBJ2-5
d_gene: .

CDR3nt: TGCGCCAGCAGCTTGAGACTAGGTCCAGAGACCCAGTACTTC
CDR3aa: CASSLRLGPETQYF
v_gene: TRBV5-1
abundance: few
j_gene: TRBJ2-5
d_gene: .

CDR3nt: TGTGCCACCAGCACCTTAGACGGGGTCTACGAGCAGTACTTC
CDR3aa: CATSTLDGVYEQYF
v_gene: TRBV15
abundance: few
j_gene: TRBJ2-7
d_gene: .

CDR3nt: TGTGCCATCAGTGAGGCAGGGGAAGCTGTAACCTACGAGCAGTACTTC
CDR3aa: CAISEAGEAVTYEQYF
v_gene: TRBV10-3
abundance: .
j_gene: TRBJ2-7
d_gene: .

CDR3nt: TGCGCCAGCAGCCACCTAGCGGGAGGGCCCTACGAGCAGTACTTC
CDR3aa: CASSHLAGGPYEQYF
v_gene: TRBV5-1
abundance: .
j_gene: TRBJ2-7
d_gene: TRBD2

CDR3nt: TGCGCCAGCAGTAGACAGGGGGCAGTTTCCGGTGAGCAGTTCTTC
CDR3aa: CASSRQGAVSGEQFF
v_gene: TRBV10-1
abundance: .
j_gene: TRBJ2-1
d_gene: TRBD1

CDR3nt: TGCGCCAGCAGAAGGGAGGATATCTACAATGAGCAGTTCTTC
CDR3aa: CASRREDIYNEQFF
v_gene: TRBV5-1
abundance: .
j_gene: TRBJ2-1
d_gene: .

CDR3nt: TGTGCCAGCACAGGGGGCGCGGACTATGGCTACACCTTC
CDR3aa: CASTGGADYGYTF
v_gene: TRBV28
abundance: few
j_gene: TRBJ1-2
d_gene: TRBD1

CDR3nt: TGTGCCAGTAGTGACGGGAGTACAGATACGCAGTATTTT
CDR3aa: CASSDGSTDTQYF
v_gene: TRBV19
abundance: .
j_gene: TRBJ2-3
d_gene: .

CDR3nt: TGTGCCAGCGGCCTCAAAAGCGGGAGCACAGATACGCAGTATTTT
CDR3aa: CASGLKSGSTDTQYF
v_gene: TRBV7-6
abundance: .
j_gene: TRBJ2-3
d_gene: .

CDR3nt: TGCAGCGTGGGACAGGGGCGGGCCTATGGCTACACCTTC
CDR3aa: CSVGQGRAYGYTF
v_gene: TRBV29-1
abundance: once
j_gene: TRBJ1-2
d_gene: TRBD1

CDR3nt: TGTGCCTGGAGTGTAATTAAGGGGCGCAGGGAGACCCAGTACTTC
CDR3aa: CAWSVIKGRRETQYF
v_gene: TRBV30
abundance: .
j_gene: TRBJ2-5
d_gene: .

CDR3nt: TGTGCCAGCAGCTTAACGGGAGCGGGATCCGCGACAGATACGCAGTATTTT
CDR3aa: CASSLTGAGSATDTQYF
v_gene: TRBV7-3
abundance: .
j_gene: TRBJ2-3
d_gene: TRBD2

CDR3nt: TGTGCCAGCAGCATCCGACTAGCGGAGAACAATGAGCAGTTCTTC
CDR3aa: CASSIRLAENNEQFF
v_gene: TRBV7-2
abundance: .
j_gene: TRBJ2-1
d_gene: TRBD2

CDR3nt: TGTGCCAGCAGCTTAGGGGGCGGGAGGCCAGATACGCAGTATTTT
CDR3aa: CASSLGGGRPDTQYF
v_gene: TRBV7-2
abundance: .
j_gene: TRBJ2-3
d_gene: TRBD2

CDR3nt: TGTGCCAGCAGTGCTTTAGCGGGGGCCCTCTACGAGCAGTACTTC
CDR3aa: CASSALAGALYEQYF
v_gene: TRBV28
abundance: .
j_gene: TRBJ2-7
d_gene: TRBD2

CDR3nt: TGCACCAGCAGCCGGTGCCGGGACTTCCCCTACGAGCAGTACTTC
CDR3aa: CTSSRCRDFPYEQYF
v_gene: TRBV1
abundance: .
j_gene: TRBJ2-7
d_gene: .

CDR3nt: TGTGCCAGCTCAGCGGGAGAGAGGGGCTACGAGCAGTACTTC
CDR3aa: CASSAGERGYEQYF
v_gene: TRBV6-6
abundance: .
j_gene: TRBJ2-7
d_gene: TRBD2

CDR3nt: TGCGCCAGCAGCTTGGTTTCGGCAGGGGGCGCTGGGGCCAACGTCCTGACTTTC
CDR3aa: CASSLVSAGGAGANVLTF
v_gene: TRBV5-1
abundance: .
j_gene: TRBJ2-6
d_gene: TRBD1

CDR3nt: TGTGCCAGTAGTACACAGGGTCCCGCAGATACGCAGTATTTT
CDR3aa: CASSTQGPADTQYF
v_gene: TRBV19
abundance: .
j_gene: TRBJ2-3
d_gene: .

CDR3nt: TGTGCCAGCAAACCGGGACAGGGGGGTGAAAAACTGTTTTTT
CDR3aa: CASKPGQGGEKLFF
v_gene: TRBV2
abundance: .
j_gene: TRBJ1-4
d_gene: TRBD1

CDR3nt: TGTGCCAGCAGCTTGGGGGGGGCGGGAGAAAGGACCGGGGAGCTGTTTTTT
CDR3aa: CASSLGGAGERTGELFF
v_gene: TRBV5-4
abundance: .
j_gene: TRBJ2-2
d_gene: .

CDR3nt: TGTGCCACCGCCGACAGGGGCGATCAGCCCCAGCATTTT
CDR3aa: CATADRGDQPQHF
v_gene: TRBV6-1
abundance: .
j_gene: TRBJ1-5
d_gene: TRBD1

CDR3nt: TGCGCCAGCAGCACCGGGACAGCCGGCAAGGCTTTCTTT
CDR3aa: CASSTGTAGKAFF
v_gene: TRBV5-1
abundance: .
j_gene: TRBJ1-1
d_gene: TRBD1

CDR3nt: TGTGCCAGCTACATACAGGGGGTGAACACTGAAGCTTTCTTT
CDR3aa: CASYIQGVNTEAFF
v_gene: TRBV6-5
abundance: .
j_gene: TRBJ1-1
d_gene: TRBD1

CDR3nt: TGTGCCAGTAGTATATCACGCGGGAGAACCTACAATGAGCAGTTCTTC
CDR3aa: CASSISRGRTYNEQFF
v_gene: TRBV19
abundance: .
j_gene: TRBJ2-1
d_gene: TRBD2

CDR3nt: TGCAGCGTTGACAGGGGACAAGAGACCCAGTACTTC
CDR3aa: CSVDRGQETQYF
v_gene: TRBV29-1
abundance: .
j_gene: TRBJ2-5
d_gene: .

CDR3nt: TGTGCCAGCAGTTATGGGACAGGGGGCACTAAACTGTTTTTT
CDR3aa: CASSYGTGGTKLFF
v_gene: TRBV27
abundance: .
j_gene: TRBJ1-4
d_gene: TRBD1

CDR3nt: TGCGCCAGCAGCCAAGAAGCTAGCGGATCCTTATTTAATGAGCAGTTCTTC
CDR3aa: CASSQEASGSLFNEQFF
v_gene: TRBV4-1
abundance: .
j_gene: TRBJ2-1
d_gene: TRBD2

CDR3nt: TGTGCCAGTCTAACGACAGGGGTTTATAGCAATCAGCCCCAGCATTTT
CDR3aa: CASLTTGVYSNQPQHF
v_gene: TRBV19
abundance: .
j_gene: TRBJ1-5
d_gene: TRBD1

CDR3nt: TGTGCCAGCAGCCAAGATCGGGGACAGTACTACGAGCAGTACTTC
CDR3aa: CASSQDRGQYYEQYF
v_gene: TRBV4-2
abundance: few
j_gene: TRBJ2-7
d_gene: TRBD1

CDR3nt: TGTGCCAGCAGTGATACAGGGCACAATCAGCCCCAGCATTTT
CDR3aa: CASSDTGHNQPQHF
v_gene: TRBV6-1
abundance: .
j_gene: TRBJ1-5
d_gene: .

CDR3nt: TGTGCCAGCAGTTCCGCCGGTAATCAGGGACTAACTGAAGCTTTCTTT
CDR3aa: CASSSAGNQGLTEAFF
v_gene: TRBV28
abundance: .
j_gene: TRBJ1-1
d_gene: .

CDR3nt: TGTGCCAGCAGCCCCGATAGCGGGACTTACAATGAGCAGTTCTTC
CDR3aa: CASSPDSGTYNEQFF
v_gene: TRBV7-8
abundance: once
j_gene: TRBJ2-1
d_gene: TRBD2

CDR3nt: TGTGCCAGCAGTTCGCGCTTCTCTAGAAGGGGGCCCCAAGAGACCCAGTACTTC
CDR3aa: CASSSRFSRRGPQETQYF
v_gene: TRBV28
abundance: .
j_gene: TRBJ2-5
d_gene: TRBD1

CDR3nt: TGTGCCAGCAGTTATATCGGGACAGGGGCAGAGACCCAGTACTTC
CDR3aa: CASSYIGTGAETQYF
v_gene: TRBV6-5
abundance: .
j_gene: TRBJ2-5
d_gene: TRBD1

CDR3nt: TGTGCCAGCAGCGTTACGGGAGTCGGGTCCGGGGAGCTGTTTTTT
CDR3aa: CASSVTGVGSGELFF
v_gene: TRBV9
abundance: .
j_gene: TRBJ2-2
d_gene: .

CDR3nt: TGCGCCAGCAGCTTGTTTCCCACTAGCGGGAGTATAGTCGGCGAGCAGTACTTC
CDR3aa: CASSLFPTSGSIVGEQYF
v_gene: TRBV5-1
abundance: .
j_gene: TRBJ2-7
d_gene: TRBD2

CDR3nt: TGTGCCAGTAGTATAGGGGGGATAGCGGGGTCCCAAGAGACCCAGTACTTC
CDR3aa: CASSIGGIAGSQETQYF
v_gene: TRBV19
abundance: once
j_gene: TRBJ2-5
d_gene: TRBD2

CDR3nt: TGTGCCAGTAGTATCCGGGCAGGGGTCACCGGGGAGCTGTTTTTT
CDR3aa: CASSIRAGVTGELFF
v_gene: TRBV19
abundance: .
j_gene: TRBJ2-2
d_gene: .

CDR3nt: TGTGCCAGCACCCCCTCGACAGTCTACAATGAGCAGTTCTTC
CDR3aa: CASTPSTVYNEQFF
v_gene: TRBV27
abundance: .
j_gene: TRBJ2-1
d_gene: .

CDR3nt: TGTGCCGGACGACAGGGGTACCAAGAGACCCAGTACTTC
CDR3aa: CAGRQGYQETQYF
v_gene: TRBV2
abundance: .
j_gene: TRBJ2-5
d_gene: TRBD1

CDR3nt: TGTGCCAGCAGCGCAGACAGGGAAACCTACGAGCAGTACTTC
CDR3aa: CASSADRETYEQYF
v_gene: TRBV9
abundance: .
j_gene: TRBJ2-7
d_gene: TRBD1

CDR3nt: TGCAGCGTTGAAGGGGGAGCTGGCTACACCTTC
CDR3aa: CSVEGGAGYTF
v_gene: TRBV29-1
abundance: .
j_gene: TRBJ1-2
d_gene: .

CDR3nt: TGTGCCAGCAGCCCGGTCCCGGGGAAGGCCGGGGAGCTGTTTTTT
CDR3aa: CASSPVPGKAGELFF
v_gene: TRBV28
abundance: .
j_gene: TRBJ2-2
d_gene: .

CDR3nt: TGTGCCAGCAGTGCGGGGGATGAGCAGTTCTTC
CDR3aa: CASSAGDEQFF
v_gene: TRBV6-1
abundance: few
j_gene: TRBJ2-1
d_gene: .